The 20 T cell receptor beta chains below all came from one sample that was sequenced in a study of T cell repertoires in cytomegalovirus infection. TCRdb passed the reads through MiXCR, listing each CDR3 protein once. The data show 85,000 to 130,000 distinct CDR3 sequences, with 20% to 25% seen just once and approximately 40% held by the top ten. The sequencing input was CD8+ T cells from PBMCs. The receptors here all came from a human donor in good health (CMV status not recorded). Some clones in this sample may be carry-over from other donors' samples.

This clonotype was seen ten or more times. The chain combines TRBV9 with TRBJ1-6, with TRBD1 matching over 10 bases. Per germline, CDR1 SGDLS and CDR2 YYNGEE. CDR3 length: 14 amino acids. V shed 3 bases, J shed 7 bases, and the junction held 1 base outside the gene matches. The CDR3 reads CASSGGQGNSPLHF. The CDR3 DNA reads as TGTGCCAGCAGCGGGGGACAGGGGAATTCACCCCTCCACTTT.

This sequence joins TRBV7-6 and TRBJ1-6, with unresolved D. Germline CDR1 is SGHVS and CDR2 is FNYEAQ. V was shortened by 6 bases and J by 0 bases, with 12 bases between the two germline ends. CDR3 size: 16 residues. The CDR3 reads CASRGLRRSYNSPLHF. The DNA for the CDR3 is TGTGCCAGCAGAGGCCTCAGGCGCTCCTATAATTCACCCCTCCACTTT.

This clonotype was seen at least ten times. CDR3 bases: TGTGCCAGCAGCTTAGGCCGTTACGAGCAGTACTTC. The encoded protein is CASSLGRYEQYF. The J gene is TRBJ2-7, the V gene TRBV7-4; D is uncertain. V lost 1 base to trimming and J lost 4 bases, with 5 bases between them. This CDR3 contains 12 residues. Germline values: CDR1 SGHVT, CDR2 SQSDAQ. The full variable domain, completed using reference TRBV7-4 and TRBJ2-7, is GAGVSQSPRYKVAKRGRDVALRCDSISGHVTLYWYRQTLGQGSEVLTYSQSDAQRDKSGRPSGRFSAERPERSVSTLKIQRTEQGDSAVYLCASSLGRYEQYFGPGTRLTVT.

This clonotype was counted many times. The chain couples TRBV7-2 to TRBJ2-1; TRBD1 agrees at 10 bases. This CDR3 is 16 amino acids long. Trimming removed 5 bases from V and 5 bases from J; junction bases left unmatched: 9. Germline V gene sequence: CDR1 SGHTA, CDR2 FQGNSA. CDR3 bases: TGTGCCAGCAGCCGGCCCCGGGACAGGGGAGACAATGAGCAGTTCTTC. This sequence encodes CASSRPRDRGDNEQFF.

This clonotype has at least ten counts. This chain links TRBV7-2 with TRBJ2-2, with 8 bases identical to TRBD2. The CDR3 runs 12 residues. Germline V gives CDR1 SGHTA, CDR2 FQGNSA. The junction had 1 base not matched to a gene; V was cut back by 5 bases and J by 8 bases. For the CDR3, the DNA is TGTGCCAGCAGCAGCGGGAGTGGGGAGCTGTTTTTT. Its protein is CASSSGSGELFF.

This clonotype was seen more than once but under ten times. The rearrangement joins TRBV6-6 to TRBJ2-7; D is ambiguous. Trimming took 4 bases from V and 7 from J, leaving 5 bases between them. The germline V gene encodes CDR1 MNHNY and CDR2 SVGAGI (reference sequence). This CDR3 is built from 10 residues. CDR3 in amino acids: CASSSEEQYF. CDR3 nucleotide sequence: TGTGCCAGCAGTTCGGAAGAGCAGTACTTC.

V usage is TRBV7-6 and J usage is TRBJ2-7; D possibly corresponds to TRBD1 (6 bases). CDR1 is SGHVS, CDR2 FNYEAQ, per germline. The CDR3 consists of 13 residues. Between the trimmed V and J ends, which lost 2 bases and 5 bases, there was a span of 10 bases. The CDR3 here is CASSLNRVNEQYF. The CDR3 DNA sequence: TGTGCCAGCAGCTTAAACAGGGTGAACGAGCAGTACTTC.

CDR3 in DNA: TGTGCCAGCAGTCCAGGGACAGGGGCGTACACCGGGGAGCTGTTTTTT. As protein: CASSPGTGAYTGELFF. This chain joins TRBV28 and TRBJ2-2; 10 bases agree with TRBD1. The CDR3 covers 16 residues. The trim removed 5 bases at V and 3 bases at J, leaving 6 bases unmatched. Per germline, CDR1 MDHEN and CDR2 SYDVKM.

The table lists this clonotype with many counts. CDR3 in amino acids: CASSLDLDVNEQFF. CDR3 bases: TGTGCCAGCAGCTTAGATCTGGATGTCAATGAGCAGTTCTTC. The genes are TRBV7-6 and TRBJ2-1, with no clear D. This CDR3 is 14 amino acids long. Trimming stripped 1 base from V and 6 bases from J, with 10 bases between. CDR1 and CDR2 from the germline V gene are SGHVS and FNYEAQ.

The chain uses TRBV4-2 and TRBJ2-5; perhaps TRBD2 as D (6 bases). The germline V gene encodes CDR1 LGHNA and CDR2 YNFKEQ. The CDR3 covers 15 residues. V gave up 3 bases and J gave up 1 base, with 12 bases separating them. CDR3 in DNA: TGTGCCAGCAGCCAGTCCCTACTAGCCCAAGAGACCCAGTACTTC. Translated: CASSQSLLAQETQYF.

This rearrangement joins TRBV6-6 to TRBJ2-6; D not resolved. Germline V gene sequence: CDR1 MNHNY, CDR2 SVGAGI (reference sequence). The CDR3 spans 13 residues. V dropped 7 bases and J dropped 0 bases, with 4 bases sitting between them. CDR3 in amino acids: CASTPSGANVLTF. The CDR3 DNA is TGTGCCAGCACTCCCTCTGGGGCCAACGTCCTGACTTTC.

The rearrangement joins TRBV2 to TRBJ2-4, with 10 bases lining up with TRBD2. The V gene end was trimmed by 0 bases and the J gene end by 8 bases; junction bases not matched to a gene: 4. Germline V gene lookup returns CDR1 SNHLY and CDR2 FYNNEI. The CDR3 contains 15 residues. The CDR3 DNA reads as TGTGCCAGCAGTGAAGCTACTAGCGGGATTGACATTCAGTACTTC. Residues: CASSEATSGIDIQYF.

V usage is TRBV7-6 and J usage is TRBJ2-5, with TRBD1 matching 10 bases. The length of the CDR3 is 13 residues. V lost 4 bases to trimming and J lost 6 bases; unmatched junction nucleotides: 2. The germline V gene has CDR1 SGHVS and CDR2 FNYEAQ. The CDR3 DNA follows: TGTGCCAGCAGCTCGACAGGGGGCAAGACCCAGTACTTC. The encoded protein is CASSSTGGKTQYF.

This rearrangement joins TRBV5-6 to TRBJ1-2; 7 bases fit TRBD1. J lost 6 bases, V lost 3 bases, and 5 bases had no gene match. This CDR3 comprises 13 residues. CDR1 SGHDT and CDR2 YYEEEE come from the germline V gene. The CDR3 loop reads CASSWGTANGYTF. CDR3 coding DNA: TGTGCCAGCAGCTGGGGGACAGCTAATGGCTACACCTTC.

This clonotype was found a few times. The chain joins TRBV7-6 to TRBJ2-7; 7 bases are a match to TRBD2. The germline gives CDR1 SGHVS, CDR2 FNYEAQ. V dropped 1 base and J dropped 6; count of bases not matched to a gene: 6. There are 14 residues in the CDR3. The CDR3 DNA is TGTGCCAGCAGCTTAGTCATAGCGGGCACCGAGCAGTACTTC. Translated, it gives CASSLVIAGTEQYF.

This clonotype showed up just a few times. This chain links TRBV20-1 with TRBJ2-7, with 14 bases fitting TRBD2. The trim removed 6 bases at V and 0 bases at J, leaving 25 bases unmatched. This CDR3 has 22 amino acids. Germline CDR1 and CDR2: DFQATT and SNEGSKA (reference sequence). This CDR3 reads CSATSLNPGTSGRGPISYEQYF. The CDR3 region has the DNA TGCAGTGCCACTTCCTTAAATCCCGGGACTAGCGGGAGAGGCCCCATCTCCTACGAGCAGTACTTC.

This sequence joins TRBV20-1 and TRBJ1-5, with 7 positions matching TRBD1. CDR1 is DFQATT and CDR2 is SNEGSKA in the germline V gene (reference sequence). The CDR3 is 17 amino acids. Trimming removed 3 bases from V and 9 bases from J; junction bases left unmatched: 20. Written as DNA, the CDR3 is TGCAGTGCTAGCTCGCTCAGTGGGGACAGAACCTATGGGCCCCAGCATTTT. Translation: CSASSLSGDRTYGPQHF.

The V call is TRBV20-1, the J call TRBJ2-1; 10 bases are a match to TRBD2. CDR1 and CDR2 from the germline V gene are DFQATT and SNEGSKA (reference sequence). V shed 0 bases and J 12 bases; nucleotides not matched to a gene: 11. The CDR3 totals 15 residues. DNA for the CDR3: TGCAGTGCTAGAGATCGATCCAGCGGGGGGGCCTGGCAGTTCTTC. Residues: CSARDRSSGGAWQFF.

The gene calls are TRBV7-9 and TRBJ2-7; D gene uncertain. V shed 1 base and J shed 6 bases, with 16 bases lying between them. Per the germline V gene, CDR1 is SEHNR and CDR2 is FQNEAQ (reference sequence). The CDR3 consists of 15 residues. CDR3: CASSLVPEGNGEQYF. The DNA for the CDR3 is TGTGCCAGCAGCTTAGTCCCGGAAGGGAATGGCGAGCAGTACTTC.

This clonotype was observed a handful of times. This sequence joins TRBV5-6 and TRBJ2-1; D is tentatively TRBD1 or TRBD2 (6 bases each). The CDR3 length is 15 residues. Germline CDR1 and CDR2: SGHDT and YYEEEE. The V end lost 4 bases, the J end lost 10 bases, and 21 bases lay between the germline ends. CDR3: CASSILTTGTGEQFF. The CDR3 nucleotides are TGTGCCAGCAGCATTCTAACCACAGGGACTGGGGAGCAGTTCTTC. Filled out from reference TRBV5-6 and TRBJ2-1, the complete variable domain reads DAGVTQSPTHLIKTRGQQVTLRCSPKSGHDTVSWYQQALGQGPQFIFQYYEEEERQRGNFPDRFSGHQFPNYSSELNVNALLLGDSALYLCASSILTTGTGEQFFGPGTRLTVL.